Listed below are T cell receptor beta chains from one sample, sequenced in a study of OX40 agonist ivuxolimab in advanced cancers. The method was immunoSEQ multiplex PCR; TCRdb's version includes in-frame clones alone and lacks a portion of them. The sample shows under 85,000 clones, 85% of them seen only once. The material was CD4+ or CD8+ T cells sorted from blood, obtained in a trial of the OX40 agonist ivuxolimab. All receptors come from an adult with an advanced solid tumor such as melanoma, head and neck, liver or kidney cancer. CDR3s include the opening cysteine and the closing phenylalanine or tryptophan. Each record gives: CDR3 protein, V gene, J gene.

CASSSRQDTQYF	TRBV5-1	TRBJ2-3
CATGEAGTFRNEQFF	TRBV10-3	TRBJ2-1
CASSDRESAPLHF	TRBV6-1	TRBJ1-6
CASSQEHRGRSETQYF	TRBV4-3	TRBJ2-5
CASSIVGGERETQYF	TRBV19	TRBJ2-5
CASTHERGRTEAFF	TRBV6-5	TRBJ1-1
CASTPPGGPYEQYF	TRBV6-6	TRBJ2-7
CASSPFRGVIATDIQYF	TRBV4-1	TRBJ2-4
CASSPRGGDTQYF	TRBV7-2	TRBJ2-3
CASSLSDRVYGYTF	TRBV7-2	TRBJ1-2
CASSEGDSSNQPQHF	TRBV2	TRBJ1-5
CASSPERFLNTEAFF	TRBV7-9	TRBJ1-1
CASNPGTSGGEQFF	TRBV5-1	TRBJ2-1
CASSQKSQGLAGVGELFF	TRBV4-1	TRBJ2-2
CASSLERGAKNIQYF	TRBV7-8	TRBJ2-4
CAGRYNEQFF	TRBV21-1	TRBJ2-1
CASSSPDTNYGYTF	TRBV27	TRBJ1-2
CASSKPPPSVNNEQFF	TRBV21-1	TRBJ2-1
CASSSREASYEQYF	TRBV27	TRBJ2-7
CASSLAGQGSTDTQYF	TRBV5-1	TRBJ2-3
CASSLLENTGELFF	TRBV11-2	TRBJ2-2
CASRLQGAPNEKLFF	TRBV7-9	TRBJ1-4
CASSSSANTGELFF	TRBV7-2	TRBJ2-2
CASSLLAGAKETQYF	TRBV11-1	TRBJ2-5
CAWRRTGGSNEQYF	TRBV30	TRBJ2-7
CASSDWGGAYNEQFF	TRBV6-4	TRBJ2-1
CASRSGTGDYNEQFF	TRBV6-5	TRBJ2-1
CASSLARQSTDTQYF	TRBV5-6	TRBJ2-3
CASRSGTYEQYF	TRBV6-6	TRBJ2-7
CSVAGTSTSGANVLTF	TRBV29-1	TRBJ2-6
CASSLFRTTSTDTQYF	TRBV28	TRBJ2-3
CASGGAVNTEAFF	TRBV2	TRBJ1-1
CASSPRQVVYYGYTF	TRBV28	TRBJ1-2
CASSNRLAQYF	TRBV6-5	TRBJ2-7
CASRTTGDTEAFF	TRBV11-2	TRBJ1-1
CASSLGERNEQFF	TRBV5-4	TRBJ2-1
CATNSGGGNNEQFF	TRBV15	TRBJ2-1
CASSYEQGYEQYF	TRBV7-8	TRBJ2-7
CASSLEWKNEAFF	TRBV5-4	TRBJ1-1
CASSGGLAGAWETQYF	TRBV6-1	TRBJ2-5
CASRKGTVLSPLHF	TRBV7-2	TRBJ1-6
CASTIRGTGELFF	TRBV7-2	TRBJ2-2
CASSSRDRREGYTF	TRBV11-2	TRBJ1-2
CASSRGYNEQFF	TRBV4-3	TRBJ2-1
CASSLTDPTYNEQFF	TRBV5-1	TRBJ2-1
CASSSASRGAEQFF	TRBV7-3	TRBJ2-1
CASSDQYPQTQYF	TRBV6-1	TRBJ2-5
CASSQGGFHTEAFF	TRBV28	TRBJ1-1
CASSWGTHSRRAQHF	TRBV28	TRBJ1-5
CASFHRDSPGELFF	TRBV19	TRBJ2-2
CASSLVGEAQYF	TRBV7-9	TRBJ2-3
CASSLDRGDQPQHF	TRBV5-4	TRBJ1-5
CASSLGRRREQYF	TRBV11-3	TRBJ2-7
CASSRGRGNTYF	TRBV19	TRBJ2-3
CASSPGLEQPQHF	TRBV7-3	TRBJ1-5
CASSLPYSGNTIYF	TRBV5-5	TRBJ1-3